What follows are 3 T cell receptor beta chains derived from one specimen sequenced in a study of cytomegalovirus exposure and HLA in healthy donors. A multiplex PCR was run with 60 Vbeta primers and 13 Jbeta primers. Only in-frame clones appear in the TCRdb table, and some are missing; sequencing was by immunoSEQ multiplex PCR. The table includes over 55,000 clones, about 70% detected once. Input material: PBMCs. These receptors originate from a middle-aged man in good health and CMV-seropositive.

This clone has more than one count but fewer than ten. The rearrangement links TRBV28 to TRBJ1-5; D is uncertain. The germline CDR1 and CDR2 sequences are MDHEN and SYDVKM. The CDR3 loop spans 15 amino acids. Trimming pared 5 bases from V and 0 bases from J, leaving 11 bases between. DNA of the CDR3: TGTGCCAGCAGTCCCGGACTGTTTAGCAATCAGCCCCAGCATTTT. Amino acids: CASSPGLFSNQPQHF.

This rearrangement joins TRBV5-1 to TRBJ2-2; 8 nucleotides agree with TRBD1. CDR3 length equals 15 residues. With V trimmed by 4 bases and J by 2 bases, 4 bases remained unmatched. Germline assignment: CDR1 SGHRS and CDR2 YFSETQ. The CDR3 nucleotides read TGCGCCAGCAGCGCGGACAGGGACAACACCGGGGAGCTGTTTTTT. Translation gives CASSADRDNTGELFF.

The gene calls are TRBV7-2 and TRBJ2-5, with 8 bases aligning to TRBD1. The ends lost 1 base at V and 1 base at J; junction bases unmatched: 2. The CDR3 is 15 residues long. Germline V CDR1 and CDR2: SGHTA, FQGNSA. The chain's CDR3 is CASSLGDRLQETQYF. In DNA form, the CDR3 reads TGTGCCAGCAGCTTAGGGGACAGGCTCCAAGAGACCCAGTACTTC. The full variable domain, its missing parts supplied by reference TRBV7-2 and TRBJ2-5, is GAGVSQSPSNKVTEKGKDVELRCDPISGHTALYWYRQSLGQGLEFLIYFQGNSAPDKSGLPSDRFSAERTGGSVSTLTIQRTQQEDSAVYLCASSLGDRLQETQYFGPGTRLLVL.